This record concerns one T cell receptor (beta chain) sequence. The data stem from a study of regulatory T cells in long-lasting Graves disease. The time point is: newly diagnosed GD, antithyroid drugs for less than 3 months. The TCR library was made from RNA that had been extracted from PBMCs in TRIzol. Germline CDR1 is SGDLS and CDR2 is YYNGEE. V lost 0 bases and J 2 bases, leaving 8 bases between the germline ends. The CDR3 length is 14 residues. According to the study, TCR beta libraries were built with iRepertoire HTBI primers and CDR3-region Arm-PCR. TCRdb passed the multiplex PCR reads through MiXCR, listing each CDR3 protein once. The data hold 350,000 to 400,000 distinct CDR3 sequences, with roughly 16% observed a single time. The same sample was also studied in work on T cells in Graves' hyperthyroidism and ophthalmopathy.

The rearrangement uses TRBV9 and TRBJ1-2; D not certain. The sequenced sample was peripheral blood mononuclear cells (PBMCs), obtained at new diagnosis, from a patient treated with antithyroid drugs. This clonotype was obtained from a woman aged 18-29 years with Graves disease. CDR3 in DNA: TGTGCCAGCAGCGTAGGGCAGAAGAACTATGGCTACACCTTC. Translated: CASSVGQKNYGYTF. Full variable domain (remainder filled in from reference TRBV9 and TRBJ1-2): DSGVTQTPKHLITATGQRVTLRCSPRSGDLSVYWYQQSLDQGLQFLIQYYNGEERAKGNILERFSAQQFPDLHSELNLSSLELGDSALYFCASSVGQKNYGYTFGSGTRLTVV.